These 20 T cell receptor beta chains share one sample of origin, sequenced in a study of T cell responses to AZD1222 COVID-19 vaccine. Generated by immunoSEQ multiplex PCR, the TCRdb table keeps only in-frame clones and is missing some. The table includes 150,000 or so clones, about nine tenths detected once. Sequencing used peripheral blood, obtained on day 0 of AZD1222 vaccination. These receptors were obtained from an adult in good health.

As DNA, the CDR3 is TGTGCCACCAGTGATTTATCTGGGGACCAGCGATTGGGTGAGCAGTTCTTC. It encodes CATSDLSGDQRLGEQFF. The rearrangement uses TRBV24-1 and TRBJ2-1; D is possibly TRBD1 or TRBD2 (5 bases each). Deletions cut 1 base from V and 9 bases from J, with 21 bases between. The CDR3 is 17 residues long. Germline CDR1 is KGHDR and CDR2 is SFDVKD.

The J gene is TRBJ1-2, the V gene TRBV9; TRBD1 matches at 7 bases. The V segment lost 0 bases and the J segment 8 bases; nucleotides outside the gene matches: 10. Germline V CDR1 and CDR2: SGDLS, YYNGEE. There are 15 residues in the CDR3. The CDR3 loop is CASSVGPGGVWGYTF. CDR3 bases: TGTGCCAGCAGCGTAGGTCCAGGGGGAGTGTGGGGCTACACCTTC. Full variable domain (remainder filled in from reference TRBV9 and TRBJ1-2): DSGVTQTPKHLITATGQRVTLRCSPRSGDLSVYWYQQSLDQGLQFLIQYYNGEERAKGNILERFSAQQFPDLHSELNLSSLELGDSALYFCASSVGPGGVWGYTFGSGTRLTVV.

The rearrangement joins TRBV15 to TRBJ1-1; D not certain. The CDR3 contains 15 residues. From germline, CDR1 is LNHNV and CDR2 YYDKDF (reference sequence). Trimming removed 3 bases from V and 2 bases from J, with 13 bases in between. The CDR3 sequence is CATSSLYSGNTEAFF. The CDR3 DNA follows: TGTGCCACCAGCAGCCTCTACAGCGGTAACACTGAAGCTTTCTTT. The full variable domain, with the rest looked up from reference TRBV15 and TRBJ1-1, is DAMVIQNPRYQVTQFGKPVTLSCSQTLNHNVMYWYQQKSSQAPKLLFHYYDKDFNNEADTPDNFQSRRPNTSFCFLDIRSPGLGDTAMYLCATSSLYSGNTEAFFGQGTRLTVV.

The chain combines TRBV4-1 with TRBJ2-5, with 8 nucleotides matching TRBD1. The CDR3 length is 17 residues. V was clipped by 1 base and J by 4 bases; unmatched bases: 11. Per the germline V gene, CDR1 is MGHRA and CDR2 is YSYEKL. The CDR3 here is CASSQGPGQGGGETQYF. The CDR3 bases are TGCGCCAGCAGCCAAGGCCCCGGACAGGGTGGAGGAGAGACCCAGTACTTC.

The V gene is TRBV5-1, the J gene TRBJ1-1; no clear D. Germline V gene sequence: CDR1 SGHRS, CDR2 YFSETQ. The CDR3 length is 14 residues. The V and J ends lost 0 bases and 4 bases respectively, with 10 bases between them. CDR3 nucleotide sequence: TGCGCCAGCAGCTTGGAGAGTATGAGCACTGAAGCTTTCTTT. Protein sequence: CASSLESMSTEAFF.

This chain links TRBV29-1 with TRBJ1-5, with a weak D call TRBD1 (5 bases). CDR3 size: 13 residues. Germline V CDR1 and CDR2: SQVTM, ANQGSEA. The V gene lost 5 bases and the J gene lost 7 bases, with 15 bases spanning the gap. CDR3 sequence: CSVTGGGGQPQHF. The CDR3 DNA is TGCAGCGTTACGGGGGGGGGAGGACAGCCCCAGCATTTT.

This chain uses TRBV7-9 with TRBJ2-1; D remains ambiguous. The V gene lost 3 bases and the J gene lost 1 base, with 13 bases spanning the gap. The CDR3 sequence is 16 residues long. The germline gives CDR1 SEHNR, CDR2 FQNEAQ (reference sequence). The CDR3 spells CASSFTQGRSYNEQFF. CDR3 DNA: TGTGCCAGCAGCTTCACCCAAGGTCGTTCCTACAATGAGCAGTTCTTC.

The J gene is TRBJ1-1, the V gene TRBV9, with 7 bases fitting TRBD1. The CDR3 is 13 amino acids. After removal of 4 bases from V and 6 bases from J, the junction contained 6 bases not matched to a gene. In germline, CDR1 is SGDLS, CDR2 YYNGEE. CDR3 DNA sequence: TGTGCCAGCAGCCCAGGGGGGGGACCTGAAGCTTTCTTT. Its translation: CASSPGGGPEAFF.

The rearrangement joins TRBV29-1 to TRBJ2-5; TRBD2 matches 7 bases. V shed 4 bases, J shed 4 bases, and the junction held 9 bases outside the gene matches. The CDR3 is 14 residues long. Germline V lookup: CDR1 SQVTM, CDR2 ANQGSEA. CDR3 amino acids: CSVALLARGETQYF. The CDR3 DNA is TGCAGCGTTGCTTTACTAGCGCGGGGAGAGACCCAGTACTTC.

The genes are TRBV27 and TRBJ2-2; 13 bases are a match to TRBD2. The V segment lost 7 bases and the J segment 6 bases; nucleotides outside the gene matches: 5. The CDR3 is 15 amino acids. CDR1 MNHEY and CDR2 SMNVEV come from the germline V gene (reference sequence). The CDR3 spells CASIETSGGAGELFF. The CDR3 coding sequence is TGTGCCAGCATCGAAACTAGCGGGGGGGCCGGGGAGCTGTTTTTT.

This clone was observed a single time. This chain uses TRBV27 with TRBJ2-2; TRBD2 might be the D (5 bases). The germline gives CDR1 MNHEY, CDR2 SMNVEV (reference sequence). Trimming cost V 2 bases and J 5 bases, with 18 bases left between them. The CDR3 consists of 17 residues. The CDR3 nucleotides are TGTGCCAGCAGTTTACCCGGAGGAAGGTTTAGGACCGGGGAGCTGTTTTTT. Translation gives CASSLPGGRFRTGELFF.

The chain carries TRBV2 and TRBJ2-2; the D gene is possibly TRBD2 (5 bases). Germline values: CDR1 SNHLY, CDR2 FYNNEI. Trimming removed 5 bases at V and 4 bases at J, with 17 bases between. There are 16 residues in the CDR3. The CDR3 loop is CASSHDGLVGTGELFF. CDR3 nucleotides: TGTGCCAGCAGTCACGACGGACTCGTGGGCACCGGGGAGCTGTTTTTT.

J is TRBJ1-6 and V is TRBV9; D gene uncertain. This CDR3 is built from 17 residues. Germline V gene lookup returns CDR1 SGDLS and CDR2 YYNGEE. The ends were cut back, 6 bases at V and 0 bases at J, with 16 bases in the middle. Written as DNA, the CDR3 is TGTGCCAGCAAGGTGTTCTGGGAGAGCTCCTATAATTCACCCCTCCACTTT. It translates to CASKVFWESSYNSPLHF.

The V call is TRBV7-2, the J call TRBJ1-2; D uncertain. The germline V gene encodes CDR1 SGHTA and CDR2 FQGNSA. Trimming took 1 base from V and 8 from J, leaving 23 bases between them. The CDR3 extends over 17 amino acids. The DNA for the CDR3 is TGTGCCAGCAGCTTAGGATCTTGGCCTAGCCAAGGAAGCGGCTACACCTTC. Translated: CASSLGSWPSQGSGYTF. Full variable domain (outside the CDR3, taken from reference TRBV7-2 and TRBJ1-2): GAGVSQSPSNKVTEKGKDVELRCDPISGHTALYWYRQSLGQGLEFLIYFQGNSAPDKSGLPSDRFSAERTGGSVSTLTIQRTQQEDSAVYLCASSLGSWPSQGSGYTFGSGTRLTVV.

The genes are TRBV6-2 or TRBV6-3 and TRBJ2-6; D unresolved. Germline V gene sequence: CDR1 MNHEY, CDR2 SVGEGT. The CDR3 has 14 amino acids. The ends were cut back, 6 bases at V and 0 bases at J, with 6 bases in the middle. CDR3 coding DNA: TGTGCCAGCAGCCTTCCCTCTGGGGCCAACGTCCTGACTTTC. Its translation is CASSLPSGANVLTF.

For the CDR3, the DNA is TGTGCCAGCCGCGGGCGGGGGGCCGTAACCGGGGAGCTGTTTTTT. It is translated as CASRGRGAVTGELFF. The chain recombines TRBV9 with TRBJ2-2; 8 bases are a match to TRBD2. Germline V lookup: CDR1 SGDLS, CDR2 YYNGEE. This CDR3 comprises 15 residues. V lost 7 bases to trimming and J lost 5 bases; unmatched junction nucleotides: 10.

As DNA, the CDR3 is TGTGCCAGCAGCCGAGAACTAGCGGGGGGCCTGTACGAGCAGTACTTC. It specifies CASSRELAGGLYEQYF. The rearrangement uses TRBV11-3 and TRBJ2-7; 12 nucleotides align to TRBD2. Germline CDR1 SGHNT, CDR2 YENEEA. This CDR3 is 16 amino acids long. With V trimmed by 5 bases and J by 4 bases, 9 bases remained unmatched.

V gene TRBV5-1 combines with J gene TRBJ2-1, with TRBD2 matching over 8 bases. The germline CDR1 and CDR2 sequences are SGHRS and YFSETQ. The CDR3 runs to 17 residues. The trim removed 4 bases at V and 3 bases at J, leaving 12 bases unmatched. CDR3 sequence reads: CASSQDPAGGVYNEQFF. The CDR3 DNA sequence: TGCGCCAGCAGCCAGGACCCGGCGGGGGGAGTCTACAATGAGCAGTTCTTC.

This clone has just one count. The chain combines TRBV28 with TRBJ1-2; D uncertain. Germline V gene lookup returns CDR1 MDHEN and CDR2 SYDVKM. Trimming stripped 5 bases from V and 2 bases from J, with 15 bases between. The CDR3 is 15 amino acids. CDR3: CASSQLQLLNYGYTF. The CDR3 DNA sequence: TGTGCCAGCAGTCAATTACAGCTATTAAACTATGGCTACACCTTC.

This chain joins TRBV14 and TRBJ1-1; D unresolved. This CDR3 is built from 13 residues. The V gene lost 4 bases and the J gene lost 3 bases, with 9 bases spanning the gap. CDR1 SGHDN and CDR2 FVKESK come from the germline V gene. The DNA for the CDR3 is TGTGCCAGCAGCCCCGTGCGGGACACTGAAGCTTTCTTT. Its translation is CASSPVRDTEAFF.